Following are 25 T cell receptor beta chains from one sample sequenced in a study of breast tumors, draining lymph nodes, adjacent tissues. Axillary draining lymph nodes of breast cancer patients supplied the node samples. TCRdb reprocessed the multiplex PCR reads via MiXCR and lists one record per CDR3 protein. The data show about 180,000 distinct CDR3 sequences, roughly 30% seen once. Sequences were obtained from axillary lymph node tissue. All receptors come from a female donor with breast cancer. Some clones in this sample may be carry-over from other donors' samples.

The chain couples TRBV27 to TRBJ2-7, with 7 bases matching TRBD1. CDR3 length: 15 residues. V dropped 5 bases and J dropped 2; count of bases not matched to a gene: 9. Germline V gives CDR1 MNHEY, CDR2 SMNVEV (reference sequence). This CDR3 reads CASSPYRGITYEQYF. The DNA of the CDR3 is TGTGCCAGCAGTCCCTACAGGGGCATTACCTACGAGCAGTACTTC.

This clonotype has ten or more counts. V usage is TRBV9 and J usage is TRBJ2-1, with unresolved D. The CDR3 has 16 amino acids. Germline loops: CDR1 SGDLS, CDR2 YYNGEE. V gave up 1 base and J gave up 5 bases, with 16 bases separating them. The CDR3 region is CASSVNLVTPNNEQFF. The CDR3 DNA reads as TGTGCCAGCAGCGTAAATCTGGTCACCCCAAACAATGAGCAGTTCTTC.

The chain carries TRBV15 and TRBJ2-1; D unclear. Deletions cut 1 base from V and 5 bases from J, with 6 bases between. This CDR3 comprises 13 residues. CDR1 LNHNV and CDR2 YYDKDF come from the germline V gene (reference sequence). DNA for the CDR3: TGTGCCACCAGCAGAGGGCCAAACAATGAGCAGTTCTTC. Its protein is CATSRGPNNEQFF. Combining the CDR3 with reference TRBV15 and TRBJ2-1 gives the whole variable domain DAMVIQNPRYQVTQFGKPVTLSCSQTLNHNVMYWYQQKSSQAPKLLFHYYDKDFNNEADTPDNFQSRRPNTSFCFLDIRSPGLGDTAMYLCATSRGPNNEQFFGPGTRLTVL.

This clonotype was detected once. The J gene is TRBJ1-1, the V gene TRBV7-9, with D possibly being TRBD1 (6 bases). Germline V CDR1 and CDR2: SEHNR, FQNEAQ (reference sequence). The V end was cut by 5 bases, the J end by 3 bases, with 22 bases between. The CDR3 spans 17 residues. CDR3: CASSPRGGASLYTEAFF. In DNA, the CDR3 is TGTGCCAGCAGCCCAAGAGGGGGAGCCAGCCTCTACACTGAAGCTTTCTTT.

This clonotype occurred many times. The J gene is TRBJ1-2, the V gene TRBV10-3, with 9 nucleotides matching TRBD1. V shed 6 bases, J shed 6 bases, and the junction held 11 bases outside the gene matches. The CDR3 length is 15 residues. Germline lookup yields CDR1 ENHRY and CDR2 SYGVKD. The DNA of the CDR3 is TGTGCCATCAGAACCGGGACAGGGTCGGTAGATGGCTACACCTTC. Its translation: CAIRTGTGSVDGYTF.

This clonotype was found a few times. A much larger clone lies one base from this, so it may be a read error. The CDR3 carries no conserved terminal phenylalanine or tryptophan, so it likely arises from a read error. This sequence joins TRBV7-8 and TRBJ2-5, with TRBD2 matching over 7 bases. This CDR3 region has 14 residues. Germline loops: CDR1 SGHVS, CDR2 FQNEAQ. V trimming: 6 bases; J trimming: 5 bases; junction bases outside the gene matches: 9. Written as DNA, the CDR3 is TGTGCCAGCAGGGCCACAGCGGGGTACGAGACCCAGTACCTC. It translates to CASRATAGYETQYL.

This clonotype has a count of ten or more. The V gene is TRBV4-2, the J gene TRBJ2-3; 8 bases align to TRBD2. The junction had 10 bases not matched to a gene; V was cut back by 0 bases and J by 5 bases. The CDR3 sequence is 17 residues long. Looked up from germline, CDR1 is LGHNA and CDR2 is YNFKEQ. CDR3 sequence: CASSQERAGGRGDTQYF. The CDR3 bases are TGTGCCAGCAGCCAAGAGCGGGCGGGGGGCCGGGGAGATACGCAGTATTTT.

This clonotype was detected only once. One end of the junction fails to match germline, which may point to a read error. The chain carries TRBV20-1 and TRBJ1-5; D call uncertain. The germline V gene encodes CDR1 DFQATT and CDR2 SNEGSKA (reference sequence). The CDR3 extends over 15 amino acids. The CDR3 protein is CSARDIKRSTQPQHF. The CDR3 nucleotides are TGCAGTGCTAGAGATATCAAGCGGAGCACTCAGCCCCAGCATTTT.

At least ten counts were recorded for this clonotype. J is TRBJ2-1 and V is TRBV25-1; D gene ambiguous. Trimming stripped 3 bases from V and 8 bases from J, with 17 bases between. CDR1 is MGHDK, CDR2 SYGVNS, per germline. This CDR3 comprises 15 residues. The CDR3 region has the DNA TGTGCCAGCAGTGATAAAGTTCTAGGGAAGGATGAGCAGTTCTTC. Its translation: CASSDKVLGKDEQFF.

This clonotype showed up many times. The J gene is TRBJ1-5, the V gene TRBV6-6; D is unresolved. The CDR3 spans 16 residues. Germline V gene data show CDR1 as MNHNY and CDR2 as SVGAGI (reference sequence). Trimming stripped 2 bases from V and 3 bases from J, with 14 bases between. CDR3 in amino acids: CASSYPQVTINQPQHF. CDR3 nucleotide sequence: TGTGCCAGCAGTTACCCTCAGGTGACAATCAATCAGCCCCAGCATTTT.

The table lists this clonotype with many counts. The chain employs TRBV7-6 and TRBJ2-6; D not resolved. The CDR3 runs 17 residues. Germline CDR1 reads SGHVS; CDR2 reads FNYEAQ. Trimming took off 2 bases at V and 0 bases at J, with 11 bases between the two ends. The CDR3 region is CASSLKPAPSGANVLTF. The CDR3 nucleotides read TGTGCCAGCAGCTTAAAGCCGGCCCCCTCTGGGGCCAACGTCCTGACTTTC. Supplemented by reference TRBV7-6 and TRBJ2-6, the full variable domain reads GAGVSQSPRYKVTKRGQDVALRCDPISGHVSLYWYRQALGQGPEFLTYFNYEAQQDKSGLPNDRFSAERPEGSISTLTIQRTEQRDSAMYRCASSLKPAPSGANVLTFGAGSRLTVL.

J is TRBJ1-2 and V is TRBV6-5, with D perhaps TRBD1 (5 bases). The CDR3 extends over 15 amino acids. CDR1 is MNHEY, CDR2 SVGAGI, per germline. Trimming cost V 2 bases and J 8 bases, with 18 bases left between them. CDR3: CASSYPTASGRGYTF. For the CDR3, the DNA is TGTGCCAGCAGTTACCCGACAGCTAGCGGTAGAGGCTACACCTTC.

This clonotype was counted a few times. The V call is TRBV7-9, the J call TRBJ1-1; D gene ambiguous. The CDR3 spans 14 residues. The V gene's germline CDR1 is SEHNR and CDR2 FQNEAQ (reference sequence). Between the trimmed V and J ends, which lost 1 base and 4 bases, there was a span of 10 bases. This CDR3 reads CASSLVGFGTEAFF. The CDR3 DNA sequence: TGTGCCAGCAGCTTAGTAGGGTTTGGCACTGAAGCTTTCTTT.

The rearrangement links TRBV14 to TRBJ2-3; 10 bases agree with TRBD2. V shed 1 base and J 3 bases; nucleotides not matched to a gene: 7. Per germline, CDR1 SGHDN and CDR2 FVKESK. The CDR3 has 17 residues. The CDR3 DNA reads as TGTGCCAGCAGCCAAGCTTTCCTAGCGGGAGAAACAGATACGCAGTATTTT. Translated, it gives CASSQAFLAGETDTQYF. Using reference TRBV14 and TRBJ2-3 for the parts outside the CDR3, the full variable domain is EAGVTQFPSHSVIEKGQTVTLRCDPISGHDNLYWYRRVMGKEIKFLLHFVKESKQDESGMPNNRFLAERTGGTYSTLKVQPAELEDSGVYFCASSQAFLAGETDTQYFGPGTRLTVL.

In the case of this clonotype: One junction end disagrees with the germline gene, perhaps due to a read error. The CDR3 reads CSASGGANEQNF. CDR3 nucleotides: TGCAGTGCTAGCGGGGGGGCCAACGAGCAGAACTTC. J is TRBJ2-7 and V is TRBV20-1, with 8 bases that match TRBD2. Germline CDR1 reads DFQATT; CDR2 reads SNEGSKA (reference sequence). The CDR3 runs to 12 residues.

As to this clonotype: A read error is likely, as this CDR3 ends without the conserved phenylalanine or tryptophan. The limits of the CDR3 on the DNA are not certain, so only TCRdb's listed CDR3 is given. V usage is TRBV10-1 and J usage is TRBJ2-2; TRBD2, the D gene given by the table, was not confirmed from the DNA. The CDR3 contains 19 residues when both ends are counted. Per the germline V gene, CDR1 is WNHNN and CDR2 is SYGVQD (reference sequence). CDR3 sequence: CASSEELAGTHANTGERMS.

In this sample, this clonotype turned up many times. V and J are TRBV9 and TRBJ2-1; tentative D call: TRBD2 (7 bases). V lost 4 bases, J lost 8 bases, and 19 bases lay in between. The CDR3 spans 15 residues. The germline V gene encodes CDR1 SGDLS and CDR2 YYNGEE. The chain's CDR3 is CASSPEGGPGDEQFF. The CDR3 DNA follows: TGTGCCAGCAGCCCAGAGGGGGGGCCAGGGGATGAGCAGTTCTTC.

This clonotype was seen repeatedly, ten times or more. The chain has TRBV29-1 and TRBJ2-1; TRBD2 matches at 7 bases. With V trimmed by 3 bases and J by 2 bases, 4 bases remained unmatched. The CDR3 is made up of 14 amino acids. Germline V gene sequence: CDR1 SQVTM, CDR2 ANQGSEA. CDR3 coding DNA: TGCAGCGTTGACCCGGGACTACCCTACAATGAGCAGTTCTTC. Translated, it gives CSVDPGLPYNEQFF.

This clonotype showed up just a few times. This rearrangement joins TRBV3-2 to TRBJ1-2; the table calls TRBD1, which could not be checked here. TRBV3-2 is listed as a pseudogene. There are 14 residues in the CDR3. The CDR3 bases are TGTGCCAGCAGCCAAGGTGTAGGGGGCCGTGGCTACACCTTC. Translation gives CASSQGVGGRGYTF.

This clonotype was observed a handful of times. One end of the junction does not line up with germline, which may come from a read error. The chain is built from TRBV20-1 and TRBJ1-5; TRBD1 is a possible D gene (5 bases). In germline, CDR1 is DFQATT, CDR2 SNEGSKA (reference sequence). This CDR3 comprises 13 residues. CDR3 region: CSAAGSSNQPQHF. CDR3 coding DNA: TGCAGTGCTGCAGGGTCTAGCAATCAGCCCCAGCATTTC.

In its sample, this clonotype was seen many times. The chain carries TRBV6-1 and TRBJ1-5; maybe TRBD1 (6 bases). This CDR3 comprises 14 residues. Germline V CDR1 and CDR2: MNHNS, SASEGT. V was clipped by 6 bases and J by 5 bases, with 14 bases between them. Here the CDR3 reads CASSSRGLDQPQHF. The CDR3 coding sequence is TGTGCCAGCAGCAGCAGGGGATTGGATCAGCCCCAGCATTTT.

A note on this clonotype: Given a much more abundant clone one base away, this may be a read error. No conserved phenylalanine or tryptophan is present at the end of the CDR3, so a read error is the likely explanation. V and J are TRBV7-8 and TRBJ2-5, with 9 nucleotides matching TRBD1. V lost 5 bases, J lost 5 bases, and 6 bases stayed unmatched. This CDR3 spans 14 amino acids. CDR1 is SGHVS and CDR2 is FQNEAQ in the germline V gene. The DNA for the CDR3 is TGTGCCAGCAGCCGAGGACAGGGGAGGGAGACCCAGTACCTC. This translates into CASSRGQGRETQYL.

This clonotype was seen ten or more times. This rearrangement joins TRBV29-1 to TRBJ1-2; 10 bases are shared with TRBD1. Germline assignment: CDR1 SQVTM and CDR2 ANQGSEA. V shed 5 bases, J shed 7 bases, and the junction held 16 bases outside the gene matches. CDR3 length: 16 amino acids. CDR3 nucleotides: TGCAGCGTTCCAGAGCCGTTGACAGGGGGCGCGGGTGGCTACACCTTC. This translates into CSVPEPLTGGAGGYTF.

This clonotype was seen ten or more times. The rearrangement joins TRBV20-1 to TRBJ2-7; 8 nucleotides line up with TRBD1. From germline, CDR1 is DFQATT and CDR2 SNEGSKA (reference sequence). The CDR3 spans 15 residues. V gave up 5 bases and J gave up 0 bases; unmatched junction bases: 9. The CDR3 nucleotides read TGCAGTGCTTTAGGTGGACAGGGAAGCTCCTACGAGCAGTACTTC. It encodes CSALGGQGSSYEQYF.

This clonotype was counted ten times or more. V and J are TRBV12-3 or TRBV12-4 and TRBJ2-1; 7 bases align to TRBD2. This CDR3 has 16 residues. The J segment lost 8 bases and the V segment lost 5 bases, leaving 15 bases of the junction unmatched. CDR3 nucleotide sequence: TGTGCCAGCAGTCCCCAGACTAGCACCCTCCCCTATGAGCAGTTCTTC. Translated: CASSPQTSTLPYEQFF.